These 7 T cell receptor beta chains were sequenced from one sample in a study of Graves' ophthalmopathy and Graves' hyperthyroidism. Researchers took RNA transcripts and amplified TCR beta CDR3 regions from them. Scientists carried out first-round RT-PCR using HTBI primers and then a second-round multiplex PCR. TCRdb reanalysed the multiplex PCR reads using MiXCR and keeps one entry per CDR3 protein. In the table there are 500,000 to 800,000 distinct CDR3 sequences, over 40% of which are singletons. Source material: peripheral blood. These receptors all stem from an adult man with Graves' ophthalmopathy.

With respect to this clonotype: Just one base apart from a much larger clone, this may be a read error. The chain employs TRBV5-6 and TRBJ1-5; TRBD1 agrees at 7 bases. This CDR3 is 15 amino acids long. The V gene's germline CDR1 is SGHDT and CDR2 YYEEEE. CDR3 in DNA: TGTGCCAGCGGCTTCTGGCAGGGGGACAATCAGCCCCAGCATTTT. It codes for CASGFWQGDNQPQHF.

Comments on this clonotype: This may be a read error: a much more frequent sequence differs by one nucleotide. The chain carries TRBV7-8 and TRBJ2-7; TRBD1 is a possible D gene (8 bases). The CDR3 is 15 residues long. Per the germline V gene, CDR1 is SGHVS and CDR2 is FQNEAQ. The chain's CDR3 is CANSSFTGGEYEQYF. CDR3 sequence (DNA): TGTGCCAACAGCTCCTTCACAGGGGGGGAGTACGAGCAGTACTTC.

Details on this clonotype: A much larger clone lies one base from this, so it may be a read error. The rearrangement joins TRBV6-4 to TRBJ1-1, with TRBD1 matching over 9 bases. Germline trimming cut 5 bases from V and 7 bases from J; bases unmatched to any gene: 2. The CDR3 spans 12 residues. Per germline, CDR1 MRHNA and CDR2 SNTAGT. CDR3 sequence (DNA): TGTGCCAGCAGTCGACAGGGGGGTGAAGCTTTCTTT. Translated, it gives CASSRQGGEAFF.

The sample holds many counts of this clonotype. The CDR3 region has the DNA TGCAGTGCTAGGGGCCAGGGGGGTCAGCCCCAGCATTTT. Translating it yields CSARGQGGQPQHF. The chain links TRBV20-1 to TRBJ1-5; 7 bases are shared with TRBD1. The CDR3 consists of 13 residues. Germline values: CDR1 DFQATT, CDR2 SNEGSKA (reference sequence). The J segment lost 6 bases and the V segment lost 3 bases, leaving 5 bases of the junction unmatched.

This clonotype was observed at least ten times. The V gene is TRBV11-2, the J gene TRBJ1-5, with D possibly TRBD1 on 5 matching bases. Germline CDR1 SGHAT, CDR2 FQNNGV. CDR3 length: 14 amino acids. Trimming took off 6 bases at V and 4 bases at J, with 13 bases between the two ends. In DNA form, the CDR3 reads TGTGCCAGCAGTAAGGGAGGGGTGAATCAGCCCCAGCATTTT. It specifies CASSKGGVNQPQHF.

The chain uses TRBV7-9 and TRBJ1-6; D might be TRBD1 (5 bases). The ends were cut back, 5 bases at V and 7 bases at J, with 18 bases in the middle. The CDR3 sequence is 16 residues long. Germline lookup yields CDR1 SEHNR and CDR2 FQNEAQ (reference sequence). As DNA, the CDR3 is TGTGCCAGCAGCCAGCGTATTTCGAACAGGAATTCACCCCTCCACTTT. Its translation is CASSQRISNRNSPLHF.

This clonotype has at least ten counts. This chain links TRBV25-1 with TRBJ1-5; D is possibly TRBD1 (6 bases). Trimming removed 5 bases from V and 2 bases from J, with 10 bases in between. Looked up from germline, CDR1 is MGHDK and CDR2 is SYGVNS. This CDR3 contains 14 residues. The CDR3 reads CASSTGFGNQPQHF. The CDR3 nucleotides read TGTGCCAGCAGTACAGGGTTTGGCAATCAGCCCCAGCATTTT.